The subject of this entry is one T cell receptor (beta chain). The V and J ends lost 2 bases and 4 bases, in that order; junction bases with no gene match: 5. The CDR3 consists of 15 residues. Germline V gives CDR1 MNHNY, CDR2 SVGAGI (reference sequence). Data came from immunoSEQ multiplex PCR; TCRdb stores just in-frame clones and leaves some out. The sample includes roughly 100,000 clones, roughly four fifths of them seen just once. The sample belongs to a study of glioma-infiltrating T cells after dendritic cell vaccination. Study-wide context: Three intradermal dendritic cell vaccine injections were given every two weeks.

The receptor comes from a human donor with glioblastoma. J is TRBJ2-3 and V is TRBV6-6, with 8 bases fitting TRBD2. The specimen comprised blood, sampled before dendritic cell vaccination. CDR3 region: CASSYRGGGPDTQYF. The CDR3, as DNA: TGTGCCAGCAGTTACCGCGGCGGGGGGCCAGATACGCAGTATTTT.